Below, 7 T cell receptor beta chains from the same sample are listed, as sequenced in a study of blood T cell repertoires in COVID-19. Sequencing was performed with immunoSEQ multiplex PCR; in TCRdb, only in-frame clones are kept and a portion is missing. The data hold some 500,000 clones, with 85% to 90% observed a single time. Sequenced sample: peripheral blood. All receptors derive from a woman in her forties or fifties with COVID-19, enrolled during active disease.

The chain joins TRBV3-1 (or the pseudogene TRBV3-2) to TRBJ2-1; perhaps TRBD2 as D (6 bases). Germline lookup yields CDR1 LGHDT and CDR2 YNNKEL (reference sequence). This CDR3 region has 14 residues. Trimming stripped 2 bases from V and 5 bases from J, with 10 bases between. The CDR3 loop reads CASSQLGGDNEQFF. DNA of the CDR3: TGTGCCAGCAGCCAACTGGGGGGTGACAATGAGCAGTTCTTC.

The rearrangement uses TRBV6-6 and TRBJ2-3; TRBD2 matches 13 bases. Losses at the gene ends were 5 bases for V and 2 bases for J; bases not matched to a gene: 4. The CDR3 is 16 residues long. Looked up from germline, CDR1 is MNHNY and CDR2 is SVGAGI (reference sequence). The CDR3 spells CASSRLAGGFTDTQYF. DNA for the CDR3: TGTGCCAGCAGTCGACTAGCGGGGGGTTTCACAGATACGCAGTATTTT.

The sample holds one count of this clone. The CDR3 nucleotides read TGCGCCAGCAGCTTGTACGGAGGTGAGCAGTTCTTC. Amino acid sequence: CASSLYGGEQFF. The chain is built from TRBV5-1 and TRBJ2-1; D might be TRBD2 (5 bases). The CDR3 is made up of 12 amino acids. V shed 1 base and J shed 9 bases, with 8 bases lying between them. Germline lookup yields CDR1 SGHRS and CDR2 YFSETQ.

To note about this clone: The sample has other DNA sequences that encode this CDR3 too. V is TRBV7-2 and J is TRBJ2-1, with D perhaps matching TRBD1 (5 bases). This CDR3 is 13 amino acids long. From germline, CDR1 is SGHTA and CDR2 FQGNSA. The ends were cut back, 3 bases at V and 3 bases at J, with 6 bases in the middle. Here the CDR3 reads CASSFDSYNEQFF. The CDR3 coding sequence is TGTGCCAGCAGCTTCGACAGCTACAATGAGCAGTTCTTC.

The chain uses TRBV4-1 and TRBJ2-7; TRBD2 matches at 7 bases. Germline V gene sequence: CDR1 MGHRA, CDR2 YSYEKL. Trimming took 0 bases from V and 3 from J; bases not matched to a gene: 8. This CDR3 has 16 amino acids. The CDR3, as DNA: TGCGCCAGCAGCCAAGATTCCGGCGGGGGAAACTACGAGCAGTACTTC. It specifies CASSQDSGGGNYEQYF.

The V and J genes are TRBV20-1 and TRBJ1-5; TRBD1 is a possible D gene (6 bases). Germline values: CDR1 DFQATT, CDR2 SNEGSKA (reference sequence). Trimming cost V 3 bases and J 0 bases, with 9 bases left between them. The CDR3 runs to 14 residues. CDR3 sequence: CSASTGTSNQPQHF. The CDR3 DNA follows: TGCAGTGCTAGTACAGGGACTAGCAATCAGCCCCAGCATTTT.

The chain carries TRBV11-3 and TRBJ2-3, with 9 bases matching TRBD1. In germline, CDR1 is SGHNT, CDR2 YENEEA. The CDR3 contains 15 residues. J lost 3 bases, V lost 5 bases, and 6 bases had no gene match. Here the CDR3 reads CASSPGTGWTDTQYF. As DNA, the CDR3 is TGTGCCAGCAGCCCAGGGACAGGGTGGACAGATACGCAGTATTTT. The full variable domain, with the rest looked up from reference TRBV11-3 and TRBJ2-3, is EAGVVQSPRYKIIEKKQPVAFWCNPISGHNTLYWYLQNLGQGPELLIRYENEEAVDDSQLPKDRFSAERLKGVDSTLKIQPAELGDSAVYLCASSPGTGWTDTQYFGPGTRLTVL.